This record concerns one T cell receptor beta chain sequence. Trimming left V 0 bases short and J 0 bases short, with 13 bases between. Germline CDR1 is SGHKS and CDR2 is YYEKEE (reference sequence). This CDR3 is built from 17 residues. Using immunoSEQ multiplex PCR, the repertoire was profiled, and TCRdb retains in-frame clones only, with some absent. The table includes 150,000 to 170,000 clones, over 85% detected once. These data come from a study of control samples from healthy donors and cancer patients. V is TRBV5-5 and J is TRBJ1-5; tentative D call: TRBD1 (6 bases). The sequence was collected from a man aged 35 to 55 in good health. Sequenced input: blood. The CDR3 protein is CASSLEGTPYSNQPQHF. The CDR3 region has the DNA TGTGCCAGCAGCTTGGAGGGGACACCTTATAGCAATCAGCCCCAGCATTTT.